Listed below are T cell receptor beta chains from one sample, sequenced in a study of cytotoxic CD8 clonotypes in ibrutinib-treated CLL. Clones were sequenced by immunoSEQ multiplex PCR, and TCRdb holds only the in-frame ones, with some missing. In the table there are about 180,000 clones, about four fifths of which are singletons. Sequenced material: PBMCs, taken after 24 months of ibrutinib treatment. The origin of the receptors is a human donor with chronic lymphocytic leukemia. CDR3s include the opening cysteine and the closing phenylalanine or tryptophan. D genes are given only for firm matches. The size field is filled for only some rows; it gives once, few, many or a size class.

d_call: TRBD1; clone_size: NA; v_call: TRBV28; j_call: TRBJ1-2; cdr3_nt: TGTGCCAGCAGTCCTCCGGGACAGGGGGCAGGTGGCTACACCTTC; cdr3_aa: CASSPPGQGAGGYTF
d_call: NA; clone_size: once; v_call: TRBV5-1; j_call: TRBJ1-1; cdr3_nt: TGCGCCAGCAGGGACACCTTGAACACTGAAGCTTTCTTT; cdr3_aa: CASRDTLNTEAFF
d_call: NA; clone_size: once; v_call: TRBV5-1; j_call: TRBJ2-7; cdr3_nt: TGCGCCAGCAGCTTTGGGAGCACCAGCTCCTACGAGCAGTACTTC; cdr3_aa: CASSFGSTSSYEQYF
d_call: TRBD1; clone_size: NA; v_call: TRBV7-8; j_call: TRBJ2-1; cdr3_nt: TGTGCCAGCAAAGCACCAGGGGGCCATGAGCAGTTCTTC; cdr3_aa: CASKAPGGHEQFF
d_call: NA; clone_size: NA; v_call: TRBV5-6; j_call: TRBJ2-7; cdr3_nt: TGTGCCAGCAGCTTGGGCCAGGTGGCCTACGAGCAGTACTTC; cdr3_aa: CASSLGQVAYEQYF
d_call: TRBD2; clone_size: NA; v_call: TRBV4-1; j_call: TRBJ2-3; cdr3_nt: TGCGCCAGCAGCTGGGGGGGGGACACAGATACGCAGTATTTT; cdr3_aa: CASSWGGDTDTQYF
d_call: TRBD2; clone_size: NA; v_call: TRBV28; j_call: TRBJ2-7; cdr3_nt: TGTGCCAGCAGACTAGCGGGAGACCCCTACGAGCAGTACTTC; cdr3_aa: CASRLAGDPYEQYF
d_call: TRBD1; clone_size: NA; v_call: TRBV10-3; j_call: TRBJ2-7; cdr3_nt: TGTGCCATCAGTGATCGGGACAGAAATTACGAGCAGTACTTC; cdr3_aa: CAISDRDRNYEQYF
d_call: TRBD2; clone_size: NA; v_call: TRBV7-2; j_call: TRBJ2-1; cdr3_nt: TGTGCCAGCAGCTTAGAGGGCGGGAGCTCCTACAATGAGCAGTTCTTC; cdr3_aa: CASSLEGGSSYNEQFF
d_call: NA; clone_size: NA; v_call: TRBV4-2; j_call: TRBJ2-5; cdr3_nt: TGTGCCAGCAGCCAAGGACTTCTAGCTACCCAGTACTTC; cdr3_aa: CASSQGLLATQYF
d_call: TRBD1; clone_size: NA; v_call: TRBV6-6; j_call: TRBJ2-5; cdr3_nt: TGTGCCAGCAGTTACGGGGACAGGGGGCCTGGAGCCCAGTACTTC; cdr3_aa: CASSYGDRGPGAQYF
d_call: NA; clone_size: few; v_call: TRBV7-9; j_call: TRBJ2-3; cdr3_nt: TGTGCCAGCGGTGCGGAGGGTTATGTTAGCACAGATACGCAGTATTTT; cdr3_aa: CASGAEGYVSTDTQYF
d_call: NA; clone_size: NA; v_call: TRBV7-2; j_call: TRBJ2-7; cdr3_nt: TGTGCCAGCAGCCGAGTTACAGGCCCCTACGAGCAGTACTTC; cdr3_aa: CASSRVTGPYEQYF
d_call: NA; clone_size: NA; v_call: TRBV28; j_call: TRBJ2-7; cdr3_nt: TGTGCCAGCGATCCCAGGGGATTGGGAGAGCAGTACTTC; cdr3_aa: CASDPRGLGEQYF
d_call: NA; clone_size: once; v_call: TRBV9; j_call: TRBJ1-3; cdr3_nt: TGTGCCAGCAGCGACCCACCCTACTCTGGAAACACCATATATTTT; cdr3_aa: CASSDPPYSGNTIYF
d_call: NA; clone_size: NA; v_call: TRBV11-2; j_call: TRBJ2-5; cdr3_nt: TGTGCCAGCAGCCCTGAGGGTTCGGGCGGAAAAGAGACCCAGTACTTC; cdr3_aa: CASSPEGSGGKETQYF
d_call: TRBD2; clone_size: once; v_call: TRBV7-2; j_call: TRBJ2-3; cdr3_nt: TGTGCCAGCAGCCTCGGACTAGCGGGGGGCTGGACGCAGTATTTT; cdr3_aa: CASSLGLAGGWTQYF
d_call: NA; clone_size: NA; v_call: TRBV7-8; j_call: TRBJ1-1; cdr3_nt: TGTGCCAGCAGCTTACGAGGGAACACTGAAGCTTTCTTT; cdr3_aa: CASSLRGNTEAFF
d_call: NA; clone_size: few; v_call: TRBV27; j_call: TRBJ2-1; cdr3_nt: TGTGCCAGCAGCCCCCTGCGAGGTGAGCAGTTCTTC; cdr3_aa: CASSPLRGEQFF
d_call: TRBD1; clone_size: NA; v_call: TRBV7-9; j_call: TRBJ1-2; cdr3_nt: TGTGCCAGCAGCGCTGGGACAGGAGGGCATGGCTACACCTTC; cdr3_aa: CASSAGTGGHGYTF
d_call: TRBD1; clone_size: NA; v_call: TRBV6-5; j_call: TRBJ1-5; cdr3_nt: TGTGCCAGCACTGGACAGGGGTATGGCAATCAGCCCCAGCATTTT; cdr3_aa: CASTGQGYGNQPQHF
d_call: NA; clone_size: NA; v_call: TRBV7-2; j_call: TRBJ1-5; cdr3_nt: TGTGCCAGCAGCTTAGATCCTCATGATCAGCCCCAGCATTTT; cdr3_aa: CASSLDPHDQPQHF
d_call: NA; clone_size: NA; v_call: TRBV28; j_call: TRBJ2-7; cdr3_nt: TGTGCCAGCAGTTTGTCCGGGGGGCCCATGGAGCAGTACTTC; cdr3_aa: CASSLSGGPMEQYF
d_call: TRBD1; clone_size: NA; v_call: TRBV19; j_call: TRBJ1-5; cdr3_nt: TGTGCCAGTAGTATAGGAAGACAGGGGGCACAGCCCCAGCATTTT; cdr3_aa: CASSIGRQGAQPQHF